This record looks at one TCR beta chain sequence and its context. Antigen unknown. These data belong to a study of cytomegalovirus exposure and HLA in healthy donors. PCR employed 60 Vbeta and 13 Jbeta primers. Sequenced by immunoSEQ multiplex PCR; TCRdb stores in-frame clones only, minus some. The table lists about 150,000 clones, around 84% of them singletons, with approximately 3% in the top ten. The CDR3 loop spans 12 amino acids. Germline V gives CDR1 SGHDT, CDR2 YYEEEE. V lost 1 base and J lost 4, with 3 bases in between. Study-wide results and limits: Among TCR beta chains of equal frequency, HLA-associated ones were more clonally expanded in a later analysis. Accurate HLA-A and HLA-B prediction from TCR beta sequences was reported for most subjects. Owing to their indistinguishability, certain V segments, notably TRBV6-2 and TRBV6-3, were excluded. Earlier analysis yielded a pattern in which most TCR beta V segments were productive about 90% or about 30% of the time.

Sequencing used PBMCs. The gene calls are TRBV5-6 and TRBJ1-3; no definite D call. The clonotype originates from a woman in her thirties or forties in good health and CMV-seronegative. Written as DNA, the CDR3 is TGTGCCAGCAGCTTGCTCGGAAACACCATATATTTT. Its protein is CASSLLGNTIYF.